The present entry profiles one T cell receptor beta chain with its context. This clonotype was detected ten times or more. The antigen it binds to is not known. The record has no base qualities; no much larger clone is one base away. Read against the paper, the sample's treatment or condition label means: allogeneic hematopoietic cell transplantation with graft depleted of TCRalphabeta T cells and CD19 B cells. TCRalphabeta/CD19-depleted allogeneic hematopoietic cell grafts were given to the transplant recipients, all of whom were children. The sample is drawn from a study of T-cell reconstitution after alpha-beta-depleted transplantation in children (dated by TCRdb to about 2016). With respect to the entire study: Using TCR repertoire profiling, the study quantitatively followed how T-cell immune reconstitution unfolded in children after TCRalphabeta/CD19-depleted allogeneic hematopoietic cell transplantation. Broad study findings and their caveats: The frequencies of hyperexpanded clones fell over the following months, and after one year, T-cell counts and TCRbeta diversity were mostly attributed to newly produced T cells. In some patients, the high TCRbeta diversity seen at day 60 was put down to recipient T cells and intrathymic progenitors that had survived conditioning. The apparently early alphabetaT-cell count recovery about two months after transplant was reportedly dependent on only several hundred rapidly expanded clones derived from non-depleted graft cells.

The library was generated by PCR. TCRdb lists the instrument as Illumina HiSeq 2500. TCR library preparation used molecular barcoding, with unique molecular identifiers applied to normalize quantification of the TCRbeta repertoire. TCRdb handled the public reads itself, with Q25 trimming in fastp and clone calling in MiXCR, and kept productive beta chains. Each CDR3 protein gets just one entry, which takes the most common genes and DNA from the rows behind it. The sample table holds about 120,000 distinct CDR3 sequences, of which roughly 23% were seen once. Under 12% of the sample is held by the ten biggest clonotypes. Counted from cysteine to phenylalanine, this CDR3 has 12 amino acids. CDR3 DNA only is kept here, 36 bases in frame from base 1. Unmatched junction bases come to 2, with V trimmed by 6 bases and J by 1 base. The germline V gene sets CDR1 to SQVTM and CDR2 to ANQGSEA.

The material was PBMCs, mostly from graft donor cells, obtained 180 days after TCRalphabeta/CD19-depleted stem cell transplant. The receptor was derived from a male patient aged 2 to 9 who had a stem cell transplant for chronic granulomatous disease, so the T cells may come from the graft donor. Recombination connected TRBV29-1 to TRBJ1-2; 7 junctional bases match TRBD1. The DNA sequence is as follows: TGCAGCGTACGGGACAGTAACTATGGCTACACCTTC. This gives the protein CSVRDSNYGYTF.